A single sample gave rise to the 28 T cell receptor beta chains below, sequenced in a study of shared clonotypes between healthy human individuals. It was CD45RO-negative cells, positively selected for CCR7, that made up naive CD8 cells, with terminally differentiated effector memory CD45RA+ cells excluded. TCRdb keeps only in-frame clones here, not all; method: immunoSEQ multiplex PCR. The repertoire holds about 870,000 clones, approximately 92% seen once, with about 25% in the top ten. Sequencing used naive CD8+ T cells sorted from blood. Receptor source: a man younger than 45 in good health.

The rearrangement uses TRBV6-6 and TRBJ1-4, with D perhaps matching TRBD1 (6 bases). Germline V gives CDR1 MNHNY, CDR2 SVGAGI (reference sequence). V was trimmed by 1 base and J by 7 bases, leaving 10 bases between them. CDR3 length: 14 residues. Here the CDR3 reads CASSYLQGGEKLFF. Written as DNA, the CDR3 is TGTGCCAGCAGTTACTTACAGGGAGGTGAAAAACTGTTTTTT.

The chain carries TRBV6-5 and TRBJ2-7; TRBD2 matches 10 bases. Losses at the gene ends were 5 bases for V and 0 bases for J; bases not matched to a gene: 4. The CDR3 consists of 15 residues. Germline CDR1 MNHEY, CDR2 SVGAGI. The CDR3 region is CASSQLAGTSYEQYF. CDR3 coding DNA: TGTGCCAGCAGTCAACTAGCGGGAACCTCCTACGAGCAGTACTTC.

The chain is built from TRBV28 and TRBJ2-5, with TRBD2 identical over 12 bases. Per germline, CDR1 MDHEN and CDR2 SYDVKM. This CDR3 is built from 18 residues. The J segment lost 5 bases and the V segment lost 2 bases, leaving 12 bases of the junction unmatched. The CDR3: CASSLETGLAGGLETQYF. CDR3 in DNA: TGTGCCAGCAGTTTAGAAACCGGCCTAGCGGGAGGGCTGGAGACCCAGTACTTC.

The count of this clone is one. This rearrangement joins TRBV6-6 to TRBJ2-7, with TRBD2 matching 10 bases. After removal of 0 bases from V and 5 bases from J, the junction contained 7 bases not matched to a gene. The CDR3 sequence is 16 residues long. In germline, CDR1 is MNHNY, CDR2 SVGAGI (reference sequence). In nucleotides, the CDR3 is TGTGCCAGCAGTTACTCGTGGTGGCTAGCGGGAGACGAGCAGTACTTC. Protein: CASSYSWWLAGDEQYF.

The chain recombines TRBV28 with TRBJ2-7; TRBD1 is a possible D gene (6 bases). The CDR3 is made up of 18 amino acids. V dropped 2 bases and J dropped 2 bases, with 22 bases sitting between them. Germline CDR1 is MDHEN and CDR2 is SYDVKM. For the CDR3, the DNA is TGTGCCAGCAGTTTAGCGGTCGGTGGTTGGGGGACAACCTACGAGCAGTACTTC. Translation: CASSLAVGGWGTTYEQYF. The variable domain in full, with the rest retrieved from reference TRBV28 and TRBJ2-7, is DVKVTQSSRYLVKRTGEKVFLECVQDMDHENMFWYRQDPGLGLRLIYFSYDVKMKEKGDIPEGYSVSREKKERFSLILESASTNQTSMYLCASSLAVGGWGTTYEQYFGPGTRLTVT.

Turning to this clone: This CDR3 is also generated by other DNA sequences in the sample. V and J are TRBV6-1 and TRBJ2-5; 7 bases align to TRBD2. V lost 2 bases and J lost 5; bases outside the gene matches: 2. Germline V gives CDR1 MNHNS, CDR2 SASEGT. The CDR3 length is 13 residues. CDR3 DNA: TGTGCCAGCAGTGAATGGGGGGGGGAGACCCAGTACTTC. Amino acids: CASSEWGGETQYF.

This sequence joins TRBV2 and TRBJ2-7; D remains unclear. CDR1 and CDR2 from the germline V gene are SNHLY and FYNNEI. The V end was cut by 6 bases, the J end by 2 bases, with 11 bases between. The CDR3 has 13 residues. The DNA for the CDR3 is TGTGCCAGCAGGCCCTGGATGGCCTACGAGCAGTACTTC. Translated, it gives CASRPWMAYEQYF.

The chain links TRBV7-9 to TRBJ2-7, with D uncertain. V dropped 6 bases and J dropped 2 bases, with 5 bases sitting between them. CDR3 length equals 11 residues. Germline loops: CDR1 SEHNR, CDR2 FQNEAQ (reference sequence). The CDR3 DNA reads TGTGCCAGCAGTGGCCCCTACGAGCAGTACTTC. As protein: CASSGPYEQYF.

The gene calls are TRBV23-1 and TRBJ2-7; D is uncertain. TRBV23-1 is sorted into the ORF group, with uncertain function. The CDR3 sequence is 15 residues long. Trimming cost V 2 bases and J 6 bases, with 17 bases left between them. CDR3 DNA: TGCGCCAGCAGTCAAAGAACGTTCAGATCCCGCGAGCAGTACTTC. This codes for CASSQRTFRSREQYF.

The chain has TRBV27 and TRBJ2-1; D remains ambiguous. CDR1 and CDR2 (germline): MNHEY, SMNVEV (reference sequence). CDR3 length equals 13 residues. The V end was cut by 6 bases, the J end by 4 bases, with 10 bases between. In nucleotides, the CDR3 is TGTGCCAGCAGGGACGGCGGATACAATGAGCAGTTCTTC. Its translation: CASRDGGYNEQFF.

The J gene is TRBJ2-7, the V gene TRBV25-1; possibly TRBD2 for D (7 bases). Germline V gene data show CDR1 as MGHDK and CDR2 as SYGVNS. Trimming took 3 bases from V and 2 from J, leaving 14 bases between them. CDR3 length: 15 residues. The CDR3 DNA follows: TGTGCCAGCAGTGATCCGCGGGGGCCTCCCTACGAGCAGTACTTC. It translates to CASSDPRGPPYEQYF.

J is TRBJ2-3 and V is TRBV19; 7 bases are shared with TRBD2. Germline V lookup: CDR1 LNHDA, CDR2 SQIVND (reference sequence). Trimming took 10 bases from V and 0 from J; bases not matched to a gene: 4. The CDR3 totals 13 residues. CDR3 region: CATLATSTDTQYF. CDR3 nucleotides: TGTGCCACACTAGCGACTAGCACAGATACGCAGTATTTT.

The V gene is TRBV27, the J gene TRBJ2-1, with 10 bases matching TRBD2. CDR3 length: 16 amino acids. Germline V CDR1 and CDR2: MNHEY, SMNVEV (reference sequence). V lost 5 bases, J lost 7 bases, and 11 bases stayed unmatched. CDR3 coding DNA: TGTGCCAGCAGTCCCCTGCTAGCGGGAGTATCAAATGAGCAGTTCTTC. It specifies CASSPLLAGVSNEQFF.

Note on this clone: A read error is possible here, since a much larger clone lies one base away. This chain connects TRBV7-8 to TRBJ1-5; 8 bases match TRBD1. V shed 5 bases, J shed 5 bases, and the junction held 5 bases outside the gene matches. The CDR3 runs to 14 residues. The germline V gene encodes CDR1 SGHVS and CDR2 FQNEAQ. The CDR3 loop is CASSLGQGYQPQHF. The CDR3 nucleotides read TGTGCCAGCAGCCTCGGACAGGGCTATCAGCCCCAGCATTTT. The entire variable domain, with the rest obtained from reference TRBV7-8 and TRBJ1-5, is as follows: GAGVSQSPRYKVAKRGQDVALRCDPISGHVSLFWYQQALGQGPEFLTYFQNEAQLDKSGLPSDRFFAERPEGSVSTLKIQRTQQEDSAVYLCASSLGQGYQPQHFGDGTRLSIL.

The rearrangement uses TRBV10-2 and TRBJ1-1, with no clear D. CDR3 length: 11 amino acids. Germline loops: CDR1 WSHSY, CDR2 SAAADI. Trimming stripped 2 bases from V and 11 bases from J, with 9 bases between. This CDR3 is CASSETWNAFF. The CDR3 DNA sequence: TGCGCCAGCAGTGAGACCTGGAACGCTTTCTTT.

Worth noting for this clone: Relative to the germline gene, one junction end is altered; a read error may explain this. This chain joins TRBV4-1 and TRBJ1-1; 10 nucleotides line up with TRBD1. The CDR3 has 14 residues. From germline, CDR1 is MGHRA and CDR2 YSYEKL. CDR3: CANSQTGQGPEAFF. The CDR3 region has the DNA TGCGCCAACAGCCAAACGGGACAGGGGCCTGAAGCTTTCTTT.

This sequence joins TRBV4-2 and TRBJ2-7; D unresolved. Germline lookup yields CDR1 LGHNA and CDR2 YNFKEQ. This CDR3 has 16 residues. V was cut by 1 base and J by 5 bases, with 18 bases left in between. CDR3 sequence reads: CASSQGLESFFHEQYF. The CDR3 nucleotides are TGTGCCAGCAGCCAAGGGTTGGAATCCTTTTTCCACGAGCAGTACTTC.

The rearrangement links TRBV27 to TRBJ2-7; a weak D match, TRBD2 (6 bases). This CDR3 spans 14 amino acids. Germline V CDR1 and CDR2: MNHEY, SMNVEV (reference sequence). V lost 3 bases and J 2 bases, leaving 11 bases between the germline ends. The CDR3 loop reads CASSFRGITYEQYF. CDR3 bases: TGTGCCAGCAGTTTTCGCGGGATAACCTACGAGCAGTACTTC.

The genes are TRBV19 and TRBJ2-1; D remains ambiguous. This CDR3 is built from 13 residues. The germline V gene has CDR1 LNHDA and CDR2 SQIVND (reference sequence). V was trimmed by 8 bases and J by 0 bases, leaving 8 bases between them. CDR3 in amino acids: CASADSSYNEQFF. CDR3 in DNA: TGTGCCAGTGCCGATAGCTCCTACAATGAGCAGTTCTTC.

This clone was observed a handful of times. The likely explanation is a read error, given a far larger clone one base away. V usage is TRBV2 and J usage is TRBJ2-7, with D unresolved. The CDR3 extends over 12 amino acids. Germline V gene data show CDR1 as SNHLY and CDR2 as FYNNEI. V shed 2 bases and J shed 0 bases, with 2 bases lying between them. CDR3 DNA: TGTGCCAGCAGTGAATCCTCCTACGAGCAGTACTTC. This sequence encodes CASSESSYEQYF.

V usage is TRBV5-4 and J usage is TRBJ1-1; D perhaps matches TRBD1 (5 bases). CDR3 size: 15 residues. V was trimmed by 0 bases and J by 1 base, leaving 10 bases between them. Germline CDR1 is SGHNT and CDR2 is YYREEE (reference sequence). The CDR3 sequence is CASSLDRGWNTEAFF. CDR3 in DNA: TGTGCCAGCAGCTTGGACCGGGGGTGGAACACTGAAGCTTTCTTT.

This clone was observed a single time. The V gene is TRBV28, the J gene TRBJ2-7; possible D gene TRBD1, 5 bases. There are 14 residues in the CDR3. Germline V gene sequence: CDR1 MDHEN, CDR2 SYDVKM. V gave up 3 bases and J gave up 1 base, with 10 bases separating them. The DNA for the CDR3 is TGTGCCAGCAGTTTTACAGGTGATTCCTACGAGCAGTACTTC. It translates to CASSFTGDSYEQYF.

This sequence joins TRBV7-6 and TRBJ2-3, with 13 bases fitting TRBD2. Germline V CDR1 and CDR2: SGHVS, FNYEAQ. Germline trimming cut 4 bases from V and 0 bases from J; bases unmatched to any gene: 7. The CDR3 consists of 18 residues. The CDR3: CASSSGLAGVSSTDTQYF. In nucleotides, the CDR3 is TGTGCCAGCAGCTCCGGACTAGCGGGGGTGTCTAGCACAGATACGCAGTATTTT.

The chain recombines TRBV27 with TRBJ2-5, with a tentative D call TRBD2 (6 bases). Trimming shortened V by 5 bases and J by 2 bases, and 15 bases separated the two germline ends. The germline gives CDR1 MNHEY, CDR2 SMNVEV (reference sequence). The CDR3 contains 15 residues. The CDR3 nucleotides are TGTGCCAGCAGTCCTCATGGGGGGACGCAAGAGACCCAGTACTTC. This gives the protein CASSPHGGTQETQYF.

A note on this clone: This CDR3 is missing its conserved last phenylalanine or tryptophan, likely due to a read error. This CDR3 is CASSEGPVGYTI. The DNA for the CDR3 is TGTGCCAGCAGTGAGGGCCCCGTGGGCTACACCATC. This chain joins TRBV25-1 and TRBJ1-2; D is undetermined. Germline assignment: CDR1 MGHDK and CDR2 SYGVNS. The CDR3 spans 12 residues. Between the trimmed V and J ends, which lost 3 bases and 8 bases, there was a span of 10 bases.

The genes are TRBV6-4 and TRBJ2-1, with D possibly TRBD1 on 6 matching bases. Germline V gene lookup returns CDR1 MRHNA and CDR2 SNTAGT. The CDR3 totals 14 residues. Trimming took off 0 bases at V and 11 bases at J, with 14 bases between the two ends. The CDR3 spells CASSDSITRGKQFF. CDR3 in DNA: TGTGCCAGCAGTGACTCAATTACGAGGGGGAAGCAGTTCTTC.

The gene calls are TRBV5-1 and TRBJ2-7, with 8 bases fitting TRBD1. This CDR3 is 14 amino acids long. V was pared by 4 bases and J by 5 bases, with 8 bases of the junction left unmatched. Germline-derived CDR1 and CDR2 are SGHRS and YFSETQ. DNA for the CDR3: TGCGCCAGCAGCGCTTTACAGGGGGTCGACGAGCAGTACTTC. The encoded protein is CASSALQGVDEQYF.

This chain joins TRBV30 and TRBJ2-5; a weak D match, TRBD1 (7 bases). CDR3 length: 15 residues. Germline-derived CDR1 and CDR2 are GTSNPN and SVGIG (reference sequence). V dropped 4 bases and J dropped 0 bases, with 15 bases sitting between them. CDR3 protein: CAWTAGQRYQETQYF. The CDR3 nucleotides are TGTGCCTGGACCGCGGGACAGAGGTACCAAGAGACCCAGTACTTC.